The rows below give T cell receptor beta chains drawn from one sample of a study of T cells in Graves' hyperthyroidism and ophthalmopathy. One entry per CDR3 protein results from TCRdb running MiXCR on the multiplex PCR reads. The sample gives hundreds of thousands of distinct CDR3 sequences, roughly a third of which show up once; roughly 30% is in the top ten. Input material: blood. The receptors shown here come from a woman aged 40 to 49 with Graves' hyperthyroidism. Both conserved end residues are trimmed from each CDR3. D genes are given only for firm matches.

TRBV10-3	TRBJ1-1	10	TRBD1	ATWTGFNEAF
TRBV6-6	TRBJ2-5	13	TRBD1	ASSYPGDRRETQY
TRBV12-3/TRBV12-4	TRBJ2-7	13	TRBD1	ASSSGQGPSYEQY
TRBV19	TRBJ2-2	13	.	ASSIWGVGTGELF
TRBV11-2	TRBJ1-4	15	.	ASSPLLSGVTNEKLF
TRBV6-5	TRBJ2-7	12	.	ASSYSLSSYEQY
TRBV2	TRBJ2-5	14	TRBD2	ASRPSGGAQQETQY
TRBV20-1	TRBJ2-5	13	TRBD2	SAMGLAGESETQY
TRBV29-1	TRBJ1-1	13	.	SVEPVGGVDGLAF
TRBV7-2	TRBJ1-3	14	.	ASSLSEAGAGNTIY
TRBV6-5	TRBJ2-2	11	TRBD1	ASSYDRDGELF
TRBV20-1	TRBJ2-7	11	TRBD2	SARGLAVYEQY
TRBV7-9	TRBJ1-5	18	TRBD1	ASSPIFQGQGVYSNQPQH
TRBV11-2	TRBJ2-2	14	TRBD1	ASSLGPGGATGELF
TRBV7-7	TRBJ2-1	13	TRBD2	ASSPGTSAHNEQF
TRBV19	TRBJ2-2	13	.	ASSIDLRVTGELF
TRBV25-1	TRBJ2-3	14	.	ASRLYTPGSTDTQY
TRBV7-2	TRBJ2-7	15	TRBD1	ASSQVGPGTGHYEQY
TRBV20-1	TRBJ2-5	13	.	SARGVSGREETQY
TRBV7-2	TRBJ2-7	12	TRBD1	ASSEDRGLIEQY
TRBV7-2	TRBJ2-5	14	.	ASSYALGTTEETQY
TRBV9	TRBJ1-1	11	.	ASSQGGDTEAF
TRBV11-3	TRBJ1-1	14	.	ASSSRSRDGNTEAF
TRBV11-2	TRBJ1-5	11	.	ASSHGGNQPQH
TRBV25-1	TRBJ2-3	10	.	ASRPQSRTQY
TRBV7-2	TRBJ1-5	13	.	ASSPSQGGNQPQH
TRBV19	TRBJ1-1	9	.	AIFPHTDAF
TRBV7-2	TRBJ1-2	13	TRBD1	ASSLSRQGLYGYT
TRBV10-3	TRBJ1-1	10	.	ASTSTGLEAS
TRBV4-3	TRBJ1-2	14	.	ASSQDIREVDYGYT
TRBV7-2	TRBJ1-5	7	.	ASSLGTE
TRBV2	TRBJ2-5	13	.	ASSQAARYQETQH
TRBV6-6	TRBJ2-2	14	TRBD1	ASSDATGLNTGELF
TRBV20-1	TRBJ1-6	11	.	SASMPSGSPLH
TRBV4-3	TRBJ2-5	12	.	ASSQERGRETQY
TRBV4-3	TRBJ2-7	14	.	ASSQHRTEFRDEQY
TRBV4-3	TRBJ2-5	13	.	ASSPSTGRGETQY
TRBV20-1	TRBJ1-1	14	.	SASRSRAGINTEAF
TRBV20-1	TRBJ1-1	14	.	SAMGLAGKETTEAF
TRBV5-6	TRBJ1-2	15	TRBD1	ASSPPRWPRGKDGYT
TRBV6-1	TRBJ2-1	13	.	ASSAAGHGYNEQF
TRBV6-1	TRBJ2-2	13	.	ASRGRGRDTGELF
TRBV2	TRBJ1-1	12	.	ASMVGRMNTEAF
TRBV19	TRBJ1-6	11	.	ASTLGGNSPLH
TRBV7-2	TRBJ2-2	9	.	ASSLIGELF
TRBV29-1	TRBJ2-2	11	TRBD1	SVGRDRGGELF
TRBV10-1	TRBJ2-2	14	TRBD2	ASSDPGGRHTGELF
TRBV29-1	TRBJ1-1	9	.	SVDKADAEP
TRBV6-6	TRBJ1-2	12	.	ASRQDSRPYGYT
TRBV7-9	TRBJ1-6	13	.	ASSQKPERESPLH
TRBV5-1	TRBJ1-1	16	.	ASSPLLRARTVNTEAF
TRBV10-3	TRBJ1-2	11	TRBD1	ATGQGPTNGYT
TRBV7-2	TRBJ1-5	13	.	ASSLAGTPYQPQH
TRBV19	TRBJ1-2	11	.	ASSIAKNYGYT
TRBV20-1	TRBJ1-5	11	.	SARVKRNQPQH